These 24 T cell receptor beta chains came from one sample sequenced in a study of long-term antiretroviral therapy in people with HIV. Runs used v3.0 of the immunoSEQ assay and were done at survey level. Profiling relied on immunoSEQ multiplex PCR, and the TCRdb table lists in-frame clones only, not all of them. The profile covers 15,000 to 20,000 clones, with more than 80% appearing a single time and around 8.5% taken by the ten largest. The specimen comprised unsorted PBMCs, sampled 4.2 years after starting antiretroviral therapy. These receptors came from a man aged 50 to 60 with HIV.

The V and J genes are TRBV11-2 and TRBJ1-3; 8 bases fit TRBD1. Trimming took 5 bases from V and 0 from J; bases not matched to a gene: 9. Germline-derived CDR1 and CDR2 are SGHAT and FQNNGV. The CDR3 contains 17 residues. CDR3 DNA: TGTGCCAGCAGCCCAGCGGACAGGGTCCTCTCTGGAAACACCATATATTTT. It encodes CASSPADRVLSGNTIYF.

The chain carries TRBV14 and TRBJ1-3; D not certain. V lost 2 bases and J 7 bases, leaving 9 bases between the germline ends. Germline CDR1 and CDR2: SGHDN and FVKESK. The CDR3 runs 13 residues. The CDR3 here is CASSQYWENTIYF. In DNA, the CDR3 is TGTGCCAGCAGCCAATACTGGGAGAACACCATATATTTT.

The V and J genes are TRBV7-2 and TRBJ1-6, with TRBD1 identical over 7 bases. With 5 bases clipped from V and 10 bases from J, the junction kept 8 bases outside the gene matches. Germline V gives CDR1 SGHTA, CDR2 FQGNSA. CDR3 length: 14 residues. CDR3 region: CASSQERGHSPLHF. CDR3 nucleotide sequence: TGTGCCAGCAGCCAAGAAAGGGGGCACTCACCCCTCCACTTT.

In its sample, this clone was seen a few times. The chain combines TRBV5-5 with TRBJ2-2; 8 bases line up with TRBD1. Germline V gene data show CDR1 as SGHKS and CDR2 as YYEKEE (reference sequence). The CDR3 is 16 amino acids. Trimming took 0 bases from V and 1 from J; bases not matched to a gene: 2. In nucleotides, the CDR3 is TGTGCCAGCAGCTTGGACGGGACAGGGAACACCGGGGAGCTGTTTTTT. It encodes CASSLDGTGNTGELFF.

The CDR3 DNA follows: TGTGTCAGAAGCCCGGGACCTCATAATGGCTACACCTTC. This codes for CVRSPGPHNGYTF. The chain combines TRBV7-5 with TRBJ1-2. TRBV7-5 is described as a pseudogene. The CDR3 covers 13 residues.

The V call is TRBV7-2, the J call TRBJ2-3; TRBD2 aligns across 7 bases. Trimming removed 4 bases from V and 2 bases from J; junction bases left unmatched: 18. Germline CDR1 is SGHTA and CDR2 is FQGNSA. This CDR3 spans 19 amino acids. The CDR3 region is CASSSSGEGPRTYTDTQYF. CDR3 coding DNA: TGTGCCAGCAGCTCCAGCGGGGAGGGGCCCAGGACCTACACAGATACGCAGTATTTT.

This CDR3 is CASSEPEPEGNYNEQFF. CDR3 coding DNA: TGTGCCAGCAGTGAACCGGAACCGGAGGGTAACTACAATGAGCAGTTCTTC. This sequence joins TRBV25-1 and TRBJ2-1; D is perhaps TRBD2 (6 bases). The CDR3 runs to 17 residues. The V end lost 2 bases, the J end lost 3 bases, and 17 bases lay between the germline ends. Germline CDR1 is MGHDK and CDR2 is SYGVNS.

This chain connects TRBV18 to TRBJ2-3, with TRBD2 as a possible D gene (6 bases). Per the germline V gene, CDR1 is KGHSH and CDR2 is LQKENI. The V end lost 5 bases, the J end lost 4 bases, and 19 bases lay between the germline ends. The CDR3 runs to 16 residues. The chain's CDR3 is CASSIQIGGFPDTQYF. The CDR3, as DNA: TGTGCCAGCTCAATACAGATCGGGGGTTTCCCAGATACGCAGTATTTT.

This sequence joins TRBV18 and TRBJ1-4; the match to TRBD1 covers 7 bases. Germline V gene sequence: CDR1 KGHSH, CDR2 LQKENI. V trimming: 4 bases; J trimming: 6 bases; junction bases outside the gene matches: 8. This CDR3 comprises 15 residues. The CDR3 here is CASSLRGTVDEKLFF. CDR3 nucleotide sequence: TGTGCCAGCTCACTCCGCGGGACAGTTGATGAAAAACTGTTTTTT.

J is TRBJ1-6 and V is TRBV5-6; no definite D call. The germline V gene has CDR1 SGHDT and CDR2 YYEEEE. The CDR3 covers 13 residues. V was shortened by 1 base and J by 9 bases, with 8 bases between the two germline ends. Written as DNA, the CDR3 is TGTGCCAGCAGCTTGTGGGCTTCTTCACCCCTCCACTTT. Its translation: CASSLWASSPLHF.

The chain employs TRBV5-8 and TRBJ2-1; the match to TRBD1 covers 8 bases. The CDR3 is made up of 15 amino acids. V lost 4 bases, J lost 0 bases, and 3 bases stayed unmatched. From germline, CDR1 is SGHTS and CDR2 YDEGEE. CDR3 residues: CASSLGTGSYNEQFF. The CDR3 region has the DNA TGTGCCAGCAGCCTCGGGACAGGCTCCTACAATGAGCAGTTCTTC.

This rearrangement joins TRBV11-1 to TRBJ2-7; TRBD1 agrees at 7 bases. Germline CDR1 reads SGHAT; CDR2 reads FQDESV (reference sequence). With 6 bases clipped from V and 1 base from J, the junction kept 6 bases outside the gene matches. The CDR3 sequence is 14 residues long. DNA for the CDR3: TGTGCCAGCAGTTTCGGGACAGAATCCTACGAGCAGTACTTC. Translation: CASSFGTESYEQYF.

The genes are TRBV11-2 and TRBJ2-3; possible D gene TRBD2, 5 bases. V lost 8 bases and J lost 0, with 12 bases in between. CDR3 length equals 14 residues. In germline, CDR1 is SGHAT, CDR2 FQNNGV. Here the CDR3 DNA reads TGTGCCAGCGGAGGTTTTACTAGCACAGATACGCAGTATTTT. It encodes CASGGFTSTDTQYF.

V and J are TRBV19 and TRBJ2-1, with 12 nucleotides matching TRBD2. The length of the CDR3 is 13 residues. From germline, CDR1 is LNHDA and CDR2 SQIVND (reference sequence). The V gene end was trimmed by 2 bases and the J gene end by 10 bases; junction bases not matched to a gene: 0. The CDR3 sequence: CASSITSGGEQFF. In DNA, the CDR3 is TGTGCCAGTAGTATAACTAGCGGGGGGGAGCAGTTCTTC.

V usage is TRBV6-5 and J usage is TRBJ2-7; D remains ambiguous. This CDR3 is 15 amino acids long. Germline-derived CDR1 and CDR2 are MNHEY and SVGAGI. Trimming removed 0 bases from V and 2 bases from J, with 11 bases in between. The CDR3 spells CASSYSSATAYEQYF. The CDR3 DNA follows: TGTGCCAGCAGTTACTCGTCGGCCACCGCCTACGAGCAGTACTTC.

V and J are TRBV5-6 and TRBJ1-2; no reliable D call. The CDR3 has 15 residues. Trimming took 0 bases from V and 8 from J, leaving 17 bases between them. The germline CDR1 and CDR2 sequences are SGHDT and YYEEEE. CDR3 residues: CASSLDHPGRTGYTF. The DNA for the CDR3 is TGTGCCAGCAGCTTGGATCACCCCGGGCGGACGGGCTACACCTTC.

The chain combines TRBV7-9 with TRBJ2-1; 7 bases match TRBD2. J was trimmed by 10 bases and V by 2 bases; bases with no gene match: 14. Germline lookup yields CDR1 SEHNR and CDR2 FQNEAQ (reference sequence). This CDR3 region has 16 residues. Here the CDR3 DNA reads TGTGCCAGCAGCTTATCCGAACTGGGCGGGGAGGGCGAGCAGTTCTTC. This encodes CASSLSELGGEGEQFF.

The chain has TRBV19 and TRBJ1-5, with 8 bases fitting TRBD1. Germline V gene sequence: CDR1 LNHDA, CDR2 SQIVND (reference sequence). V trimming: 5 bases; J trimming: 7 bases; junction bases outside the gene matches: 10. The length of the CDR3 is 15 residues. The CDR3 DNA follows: TGTGCCAGTAGTGGAGACAGGGGAGGAAAGCAGCCCCAGCATTTT. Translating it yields CASSGDRGGKQPQHF.

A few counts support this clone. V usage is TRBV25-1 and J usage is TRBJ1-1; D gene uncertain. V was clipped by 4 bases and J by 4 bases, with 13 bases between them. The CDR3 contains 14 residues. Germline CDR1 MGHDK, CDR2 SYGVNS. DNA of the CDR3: TGTGCCAGCAGTGGCCACATGGAGAGCACTGAAGCTTTCTTT. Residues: CASSGHMESTEAFF.

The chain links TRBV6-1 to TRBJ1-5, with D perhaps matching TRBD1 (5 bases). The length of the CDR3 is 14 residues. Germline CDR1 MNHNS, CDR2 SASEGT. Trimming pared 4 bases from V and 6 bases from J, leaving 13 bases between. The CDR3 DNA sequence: TGTGCCAGCAGTGGGGAGGGGCAGCTTCAGCCCCAGCATTTT. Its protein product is CASSGEGQLQPQHF.

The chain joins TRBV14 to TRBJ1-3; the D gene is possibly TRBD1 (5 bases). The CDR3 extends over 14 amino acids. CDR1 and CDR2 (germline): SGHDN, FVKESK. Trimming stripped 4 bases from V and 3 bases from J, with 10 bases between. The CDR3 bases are TGTGCCAGCAGCCGCGGGACCCTTGGAAACACCATATATTTT. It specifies CASSRGTLGNTIYF.

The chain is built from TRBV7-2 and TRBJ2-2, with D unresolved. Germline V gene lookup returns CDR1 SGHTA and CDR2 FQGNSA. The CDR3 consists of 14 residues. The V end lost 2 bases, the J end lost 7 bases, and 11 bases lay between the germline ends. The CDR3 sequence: CASSLRQVDGELFF. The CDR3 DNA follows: TGTGCCAGCAGCTTACGGCAAGTGGACGGGGAGCTGTTTTTT.

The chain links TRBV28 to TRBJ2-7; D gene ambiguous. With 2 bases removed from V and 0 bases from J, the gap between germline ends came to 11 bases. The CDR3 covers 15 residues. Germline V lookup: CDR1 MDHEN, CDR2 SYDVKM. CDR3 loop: CASSLGPHSSYEQYF. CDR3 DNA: TGTGCCAGCAGTTTAGGTCCCCATAGCTCCTACGAGCAGTACTTC.

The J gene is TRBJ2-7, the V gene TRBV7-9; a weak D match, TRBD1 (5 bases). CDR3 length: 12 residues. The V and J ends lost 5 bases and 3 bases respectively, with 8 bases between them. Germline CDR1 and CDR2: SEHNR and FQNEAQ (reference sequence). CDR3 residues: CASSRTGYEQYF. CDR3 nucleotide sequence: TGTGCCAGCAGCAGAACAGGCTACGAGCAGTACTTC.